Described below is a single T cell receptor (beta chain) sequence and its context. Its specificity is not known. This entry belongs to a study of cytomegalovirus exposure and HLA in healthy donors. General observations from the study: Most subjects had HLA-A and HLA-B alleles reportedly predicted accurately by TCR beta sequences.

It was with 60 Vbeta and 13 Jbeta primers that the PCR ran. Sequencing used immunoSEQ multiplex PCR; TCRdb keeps in-frame clones, though not all of them. Of tens of thousands of clones detected, around two thirds appear once; the ten largest clones hold 21%. J gave up 2 bases and V 1 base, and 19 bases lay outside the gene matches. The germline gives CDR1 LGHNA, CDR2 YNFKEQ. The CDR3 covers 20 residues. The chain joins TRBV4-2 to TRBJ2-5, with TRBD2 identical over 7 bases. Sequences were obtained from PBMCs. The TCR originated in a man in his fifties or sixties in good health and CMV-seropositive. CDR3 in DNA: TGTGCCAGCAGCCAAGTCCTTAGGACTAGTCACACAAACCATCAAGAGACCCAGTACTTC. Its protein is CASSQVLRTSHTNHQETQYF.